The clone carrying this T cell receptor (beta chain) was seen at least ten times. These data are taken from a study of response to subunit inactivated influenza vaccine. In TCRdb, the RT-PCR reads were re-called with MiXCR into one record per CDR3 protein. The data show about 180,000 distinct CDR3 sequences, with about 10% seen just once and approximately 39% held by the top ten. This CDR3 contains 15 residues. Trimming at V came to 3 bases and at J to 3 bases, leaving 3 bases not matched to a gene. Germline CDR1 SEHNR, CDR2 FQNEAQ (reference sequence). This TCR was sampled from a man between 50 and 75 years old who received an inactivated influenza vaccine. V usage is TRBV7-9 and J usage is TRBJ2-2, with 8 bases that match TRBD1. Material: CD8+ T cells sorted from PBMCs, obtained around 25 months after vaccination. The CDR3 nucleotides read TGTGCCAGCAGCTTCAGGGGGCCAGACACCGGGGAGCTGTTTTTT. Protein sequence: CASSFRGPDTGELFF.